The rows below give T cell receptor beta chains drawn from one sample of a study of monozygotic twins with inflammatory bowel disease. After re-calling the 5' RACE reads, TCRdb lists one entry per CDR3 protein, DNA absent. In total, the table holds about 330,000 distinct CDR3 sequences. Sequenced sample: blood. Every receptor here comes from a human donor with ulcerative colitis or Crohn's disease, or a healthy co-twin of an affected twin (not recorded which). Each CDR3 is given with its conserved first and last residue.

v_call: TRBV20-1
j_call: TRBJ2-6
cdr3_aa: CSARPGANVLTF

v_call: TRBV27
j_call: TRBJ2-3
cdr3_aa: CASSPGTTQYF

v_call: TRBV30
j_call: TRBJ1-1
cdr3_aa: CAWSETVNTEAFF

v_call: TRBV28
j_call: TRBJ1-1
cdr3_aa: CASSSPAGYTEAFF

v_call: TRBV5-5
j_call: TRBJ2-1
cdr3_aa: CASSPKPGYNEQFF

v_call: TRBV29-1
j_call: TRBJ2-1
cdr3_aa: CSVLGQGAGNEQFF

v_call: TRBV12-3/TRBV12-4
j_call: TRBJ2-1
cdr3_aa: CASSVTGTGGNEQFF

v_call: TRBV29-1
j_call: TRBJ1-2
cdr3_aa: CSVRSDTFLGGYTF

v_call: TRBV28
j_call: TRBJ2-1
cdr3_aa: CASSDYLGQHEQFF

v_call: TRBV20-1
j_call: TRBJ2-7
cdr3_aa: CSATRDSTYEQYF

v_call: TRBV6-5
j_call: TRBJ1-5
cdr3_aa: CASSYSQGRNQPQHF

v_call: TRBV15
j_call: TRBJ2-1
cdr3_aa: CATSDRQGDNEQFF

v_call: TRBV7-2
j_call: TRBJ1-2
cdr3_aa: CASSLDPNYGYTF

v_call: TRBV18
j_call: TRBJ2-7
cdr3_aa: CASSPTSGSTYEQYF

v_call: TRBV3-1
j_call: TRBJ2-7
cdr3_aa: CASSLLVSRGNEQYF

v_call: TRBV27
j_call: TRBJ2-7
cdr3_aa: CASSFTGTGIYEQYF

v_call: TRBV6-1
j_call: TRBJ2-7
cdr3_aa: CASSFGTGGNYEQYF

v_call: TRBV29-1
j_call: TRBJ2-7
cdr3_aa: CSAIQGQVHEQYF

v_call: TRBV27
j_call: TRBJ1-6
cdr3_aa: CASSPGDLYSPLHF

v_call: TRBV11-2
j_call: TRBJ2-7
cdr3_aa: CASSRGLAGASYEQYF

v_call: TRBV12-3/TRBV12-4
j_call: TRBJ1-2
cdr3_aa: CASSLGQGSFNYGYTF

v_call: TRBV4-1
j_call: TRBJ2-3
cdr3_aa: CASSQEGLLAGGDTQYF

v_call: TRBV5-1
j_call: TRBJ2-1
cdr3_aa: CASSPPGNPNEQFF

v_call: TRBV4-1
j_call: TRBJ2-5
cdr3_aa: CASSQDLGLAEETQYF

v_call: TRBV2
j_call: TRBJ2-5
cdr3_aa: CASRRTSGSETQYF

v_call: TRBV7-9
j_call: TRBJ2-7
cdr3_aa: CASSSTRTEPYEQYF

v_call: TRBV3-1
j_call: TRBJ2-3
cdr3_aa: CASSQEIAATDTQYF

v_call: TRBV7-6
j_call: TRBJ2-5
cdr3_aa: CASSLTAAGETQYF

v_call: TRBV14
j_call: TRBJ2-1
cdr3_aa: CASSQGNQQFF

v_call: TRBV30
j_call: TRBJ2-7
cdr3_aa: CAWTVRPTYEQYF

v_call: TRBV29-1
j_call: TRBJ1-4
cdr3_aa: CSVEGATNEKLFF

v_call: TRBV5-1
j_call: TRBJ2-7
cdr3_aa: CASSPRQGTLYEQYF

v_call: TRBV5-1
j_call: TRBJ2-2
cdr3_aa: CASRTIAGVGELFF

v_call: TRBV5-1
j_call: TRBJ2-2
cdr3_aa: CASSLGEAPNTGELFF

v_call: TRBV7-2
j_call: TRBJ1-2
cdr3_aa: CASSLETGNSGYTF

v_call: TRBV5-4
j_call: TRBJ2-7
cdr3_aa: CASSTRTGLDEQYF

v_call: TRBV10-3
j_call: TRBJ1-1
cdr3_aa: CAIVGGLNTEAFF

v_call: TRBV5-1
j_call: TRBJ2-7
cdr3_aa: CASSFEVEIYEQYF

v_call: TRBV27
j_call: TRBJ1-6
cdr3_aa: CASSSLLPDMDAPLHF

v_call: TRBV24-1
j_call: TRBJ1-5
cdr3_aa: CATSDTGTGNNQPQHF

v_call: TRBV29-1
j_call: TRBJ1-2
cdr3_aa: CSVEGQGAINYGYTF

v_call: TRBV20-1
j_call: TRBJ2-1
cdr3_aa: CSASQDRGRYNEQFF

v_call: TRBV5-1
j_call: TRBJ2-1
cdr3_aa: CASSPDLGEQFF

v_call: TRBV7-2
j_call: TRBJ2-5
cdr3_aa: CASSLVREGTQYF

v_call: TRBV6-5
j_call: TRBJ2-7
cdr3_aa: CASRYGTSGTYEQYF

v_call: TRBV28
j_call: TRBJ1-5
cdr3_aa: CASVAALGPQHF